This T cell receptor beta chain originates from a study of cytotoxic CD8 clonotypes in ibrutinib-treated CLL (TCRdb year 2021). Study-level background: The cohort was composed of under 12 relapsed/refractory and fewer than 16 treatment-naive patients; IGHV unmutated status was identified in roughly 18 patients. Partial responses were observed in around 25 patients and complete responses in 2; after a median follow-up of around 68 months, remission was maintained in 15 or so patients and progression was observed in approximately twelve. The response samples were drawn at a median of approximately 11 months into treatment, with a range of roughly 6 to 40 months. On average, each sample had approximately 280,000 productive templates and tens of thousands of productive rearrangements. Longitudinal samples were obtainable from about 30% of the roughly 86 participants in the trial. Cryopreserved peripheral blood mononuclear cells were collected at three points: before therapy, at response, and at either sustained remission or disease progression.

Each clonotype received, on average, 10x coverage in deep resolution sequencing performed on a MiSeq, where the target depth lay between 1 in 1 million and 1 in 200,000 T cells. The immunoSEQ hsTCRB Kit was used to generate TCR beta libraries. From the authors' description of their analysis: Data were analyzed with ImmunoSEQ Data Assistant and ImmunoSEQ Analyzer, with V, D and J genes assigned per IMGT definitions. Clonality, with values ranging from 0 to 1, was calculated as one minus the normalized Shannon entropy of productive rearrangement frequencies. Public clonotype analysis was restricted to overrepresented clonotypes comprising at least 0.05% of each patient's repertoire. Approximately 14 age-matched healthy donor repertoires from immuneACCESS were used as controls for clonality. The table was pulled from immuneACCESS by TCRdb, which kept in-frame rearrangements only. Such tables lose some clones; where checked, under half of the loss comes from unresolved V genes, and the rest has no known cause. The V and J calls and the clone size are those of that table, but D and trimming were determined from the DNA. The sample includes around 20,000 clones, with 81% observed a single time. Under 7% of the sample is in the top ten clones.

The junction carries 12 bases between V and J, which are trimmed by 2 bases and 4 bases respectively. From the cysteine up to the phenylalanine, the CDR3 has a length of 14 residues. Left in the record is the CDR3 DNA by itself, 42 bases read in frame from the first base. The germline V gene provides CDR1 SGDLS and CDR2 YYNGEE. Beyond this particular receptor, the publication reports: At ibrutinib response clonality went up, during sustained remission it held steady, and at progression it dropped back toward baseline. Public clonotypes were rare and either shrank or stayed stable during treatment, and the rise in clonality at ibrutinib response reflected expansion of private clonotypes. At baseline, clonality was higher than in age-matched healthy donors and showed a strong correlation with circulating CD8+ T-cell counts. Sustained-remission and progressing patients did not have matched sampling times, and lymph node repertoires were not examined.

For TCR beta library preparation, about 2 micrograms of genomic DNA were isolated from cryopreserved PBMCs. Longitudinal blood samples from CLL patients on ibrutinib monotherapy were analyzed using high-throughput TCR beta sequencing. Patients were enrolled in a phase 2 open-label single-center ibrutinib monotherapy trial. Concerning this clone: The antigen it binds to is not known. One base away there is no much larger clone; base qualities are not given.

The material sequenced was PBMCs, taken before ibrutinib treatment. The clonotype originates from a human donor with chronic lymphocytic leukemia. The chain is assembled from TRBV9 and TRBJ1-2; TRBD1 is a weak D gene call, 6 bases matching. The sequenced DNA: TGTGCCAGCAGCGTGGACAGAGGAATCTATGGCTACACCTTC. This is translated as CASSVDRGIYGYTF.